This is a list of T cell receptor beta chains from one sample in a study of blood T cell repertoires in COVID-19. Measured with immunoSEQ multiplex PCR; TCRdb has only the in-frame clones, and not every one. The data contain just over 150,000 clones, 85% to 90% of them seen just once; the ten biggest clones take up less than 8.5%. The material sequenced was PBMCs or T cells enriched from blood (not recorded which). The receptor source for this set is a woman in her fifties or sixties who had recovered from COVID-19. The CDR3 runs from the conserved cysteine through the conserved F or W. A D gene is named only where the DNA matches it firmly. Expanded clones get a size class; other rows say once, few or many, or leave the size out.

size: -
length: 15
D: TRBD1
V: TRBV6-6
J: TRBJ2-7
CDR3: CASREGQGLSYEQYF
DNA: TGTGCCAGCAGGGAGGGACAGGGTCTGAGCTACGAGCAGTACTTC

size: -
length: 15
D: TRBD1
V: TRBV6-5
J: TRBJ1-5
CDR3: CASRPTQGPRGPQHF
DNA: TGTGCCAGCAGACCGACACAGGGGCCAAGGGGGCCCCAGCATTTT

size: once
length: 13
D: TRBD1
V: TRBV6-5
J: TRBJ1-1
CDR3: CASNGQGDTEAFF
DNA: TGTGCCAGCAATGGACAGGGGGACACTGAAGCTTTCTTT

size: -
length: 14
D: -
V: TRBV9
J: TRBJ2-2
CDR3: CASSVEPGAGELFF
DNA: TGTGCCAGCAGCGTAGAACCAGGGGCCGGGGAGCTGTTTTTT

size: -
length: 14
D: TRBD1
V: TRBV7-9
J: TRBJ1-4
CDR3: CASSPFQGGEKLFF
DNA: TGTGCCAGCAGCCCGTTTCAGGGGGGCGAAAAACTGTTTTTT

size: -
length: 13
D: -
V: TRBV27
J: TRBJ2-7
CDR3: CASTPTGSYEQYF
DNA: TGTGCCAGCACCCCGACTGGCTCCTACGAGCAGTACTTC

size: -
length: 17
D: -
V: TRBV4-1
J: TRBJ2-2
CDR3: CASSQAPGLPGTGELFF
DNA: TGCGCCAGCAGCCAAGCTCCGGGACTCCCGGGCACCGGGGAGCTGTTTTTT

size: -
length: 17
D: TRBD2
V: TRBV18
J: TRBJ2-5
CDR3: CASSPPGLAGAVETQYF
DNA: TGTGCCAGCTCACCACCGGGACTAGCGGGGGCGGTGGAGACCCAGTACTTC

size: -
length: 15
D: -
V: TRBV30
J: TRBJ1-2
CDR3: CAWRPLTGALYGYTF
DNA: TGTGCCTGGAGGCCCCTAACAGGCGCTCTCTATGGCTACACCTTC

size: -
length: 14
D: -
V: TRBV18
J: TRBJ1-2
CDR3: CASSQTAREGGYTF
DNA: TGTGCCAGCTCTCAAACCGCCAGGGAGGGTGGCTACACCTTC

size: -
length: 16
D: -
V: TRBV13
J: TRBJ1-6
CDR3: CASSRRLSSYNSPLHF
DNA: TGTGCCAGCAGCCGCAGACTGAGCTCCTATAATTCACCCCTCCACTTT

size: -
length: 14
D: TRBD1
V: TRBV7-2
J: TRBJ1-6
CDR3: CASSFGRGHSPLHF
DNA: TGTGCCAGCAGCTTCGGCAGGGGGCATTCACCCCTCCACTTT

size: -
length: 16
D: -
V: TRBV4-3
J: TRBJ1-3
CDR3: CASSQAAGSHGNTIYF
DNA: TGCGCCAGCAGCCAAGCAGCAGGGTCCCATGGAAACACCATATATTTT

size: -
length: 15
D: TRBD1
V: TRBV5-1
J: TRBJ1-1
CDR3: CASSLEGTGDTEAFF
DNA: TGCGCCAGCAGCTTGGAAGGGACAGGGGACACTGAAGCTTTCTTT

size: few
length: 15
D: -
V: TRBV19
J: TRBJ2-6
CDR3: CASTRERAGANVLTF
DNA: TGTGCCAGTACTCGGGAGAGGGCTGGGGCCAACGTCCTGACTTTC

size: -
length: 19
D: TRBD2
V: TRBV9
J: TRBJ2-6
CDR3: CASSSPGEGSPSGANVLTF
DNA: TGTGCCAGCAGCTCCCCCGGGGAGGGGTCTCCTTCTGGGGCCAACGTCCTGACTTTC

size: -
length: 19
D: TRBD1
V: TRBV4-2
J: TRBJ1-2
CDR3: CASSQEANRDRGFGYGYTF
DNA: TGTGCCAGCAGCCAAGAGGCCAACCGGGACAGGGGCTTCGGCTATGGCTACACCTTC

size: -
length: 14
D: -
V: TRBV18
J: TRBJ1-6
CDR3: CASSRTEKNSPLHF
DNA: TGTGCCAGCTCAAGGACAGAAAAAAATTCACCCCTCCACTTT

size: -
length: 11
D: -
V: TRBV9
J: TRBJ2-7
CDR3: CASSPGGEQYF
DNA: TGTGCCAGCAGCCCCGGGGGCGAGCAGTACTTC

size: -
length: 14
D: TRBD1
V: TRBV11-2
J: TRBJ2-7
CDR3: CASSSDRGLYEQYF
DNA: TGTGCCAGCAGCTCCGACAGGGGGTTATACGAGCAGTACTTC

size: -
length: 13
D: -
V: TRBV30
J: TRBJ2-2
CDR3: CATQEHNTGELFF
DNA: TGTGCCACGCAGGAACACAACACCGGGGAGCTGTTTTTT

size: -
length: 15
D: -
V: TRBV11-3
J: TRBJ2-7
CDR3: CASSLIGISGYEQYF
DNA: TGTGCCAGCAGCTTAATTGGTATTAGCGGCTACGAGCAGTACTTC

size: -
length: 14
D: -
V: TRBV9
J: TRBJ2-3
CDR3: CASSGRGWTDTQYF
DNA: TGTGCCAGCAGCGGCAGGGGTTGGACAGATACGCAGTATTTT

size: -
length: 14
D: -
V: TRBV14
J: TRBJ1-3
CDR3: CASKEGNSGNTIYF
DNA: TGTGCCAGCAAGGAGGGGAACTCTGGAAACACCATATATTTT

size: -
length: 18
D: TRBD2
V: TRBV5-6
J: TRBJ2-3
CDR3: CASSDGLAGGPQTDTQYF
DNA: TGTGCCAGCAGCGACGGACTAGCGGGGGGGCCTCAGACAGATACGCAGTATTTT

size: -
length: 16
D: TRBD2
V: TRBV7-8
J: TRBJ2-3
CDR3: CASSFLAGGRADTQYF
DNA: TGTGCCAGCAGCTTCCTAGCGGGGGGGAGGGCAGATACGCAGTATTTT

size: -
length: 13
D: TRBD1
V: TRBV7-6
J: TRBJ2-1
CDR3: CASSLGQGNEQFF
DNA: TGTGCCAGCAGCCTGGGACAGGGCAATGAGCAGTTCTTC

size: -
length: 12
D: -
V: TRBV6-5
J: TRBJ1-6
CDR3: CASSRGDSPLHF
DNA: TGTGCCAGCAGCCGGGGGGATTCACCCCTCCACTTT

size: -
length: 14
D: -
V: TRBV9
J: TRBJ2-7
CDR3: CASSIGGGVYEQYF
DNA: TGTGCCAGCAGCATCGGAGGGGGCGTCTACGAGCAGTACTTC

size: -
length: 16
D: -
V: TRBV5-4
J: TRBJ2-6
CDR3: CASKWTARSGANVLTF
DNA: TGTGCCAGCAAATGGACAGCACGATCTGGGGCCAACGTCCTGACTTTC

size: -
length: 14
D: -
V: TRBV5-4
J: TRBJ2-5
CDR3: CASSLAGAGETQYF
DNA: TGTGCCAGCAGCTTGGCTGGGGCCGGGGAGACCCAGTACTTC

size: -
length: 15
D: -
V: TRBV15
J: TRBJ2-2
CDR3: CATSRGGFNTGELFF
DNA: TGTGCCACCAGCAGAGGAGGTTTTAACACCGGGGAGCTGTTTTTT

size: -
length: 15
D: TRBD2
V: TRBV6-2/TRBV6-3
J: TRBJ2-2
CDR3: CASSYGGGNTGELFF
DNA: TGTGCCAGCAGTTACGGCGGGGGAAACACCGGGGAGCTGTTTTTT

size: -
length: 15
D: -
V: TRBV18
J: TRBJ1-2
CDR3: CASSTNREGVGGYTF
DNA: TGTGCCAGCTCCACTAACAGGGAGGGAGTTGGTGGCTACACCTTC

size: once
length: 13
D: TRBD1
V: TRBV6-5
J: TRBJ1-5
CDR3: CASGDRRNQPQHF
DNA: TGTGCCAGCGGGGACAGACGCAATCAGCCCCAGCATTTT

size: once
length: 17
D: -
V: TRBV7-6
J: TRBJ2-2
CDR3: CASSHLGWETNTGELFF
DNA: TGTGCCAGCAGCCACCTCGGTTGGGAGACGAACACCGGGGAGCTGTTTTTT

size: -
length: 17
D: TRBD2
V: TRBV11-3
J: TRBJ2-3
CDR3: CASSLRGPSGGANTQYF
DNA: TGTGCCAGCAGCTTACGAGGGCCTAGCGGGGGGGCGAATACGCAGTATTTT

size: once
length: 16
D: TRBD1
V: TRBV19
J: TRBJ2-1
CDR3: CASSITPGQAYNEQFF
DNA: TGTGCCAGTAGTATAACACCGGGACAGGCCTACAATGAGCAGTTCTTC

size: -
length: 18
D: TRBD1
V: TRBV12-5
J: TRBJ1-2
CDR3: CASGLLRTGGLANYGYTF
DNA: TGTGCTAGTGGTTTACTACGGACAGGGGGGTTAGCTAACTATGGCTACACCTTC

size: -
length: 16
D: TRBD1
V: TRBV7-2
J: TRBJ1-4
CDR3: CASSASDRVRARKLFF
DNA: TGTGCCAGCAGCGCGTCAGACAGGGTTAGGGCGAGAAAACTGTTTTTT

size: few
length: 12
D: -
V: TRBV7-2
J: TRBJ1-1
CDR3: CASSLVAGVAFF
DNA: TGTGCCAGCAGCTTAGTGGCGGGGGTGGCTTTCTTT

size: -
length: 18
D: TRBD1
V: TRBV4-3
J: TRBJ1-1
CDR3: CASSQDRQGPAVGQGAFF
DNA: TGCGCCAGCAGCCAAGATCGACAGGGTCCCGCAGTAGGCCAAGGAGCTTTCTTT

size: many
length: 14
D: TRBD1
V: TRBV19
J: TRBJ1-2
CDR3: CASSLQGANYGYTF
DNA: TGTGCCAGTAGTTTACAGGGGGCGAACTATGGCTACACCTTC

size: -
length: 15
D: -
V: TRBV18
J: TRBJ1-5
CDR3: CASSEDSLSNQPQHF
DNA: TGTGCCAGCTCAGAAGATAGCCTTAGCAATCAGCCCCAGCATTTT

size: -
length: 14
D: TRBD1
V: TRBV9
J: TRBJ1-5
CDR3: CASSVGQGNQPQHF
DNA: TGTGCCAGCAGCGTAGGACAGGGTAATCAGCCCCAGCATTTT

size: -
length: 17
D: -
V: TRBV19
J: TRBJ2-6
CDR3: CASSRRGQSSGANVLTF
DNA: TGTGCCAGTAGTCGGAGAGGACAGAGCTCTGGGGCCAACGTCCTGACTTTC

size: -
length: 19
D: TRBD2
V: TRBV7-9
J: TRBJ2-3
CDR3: CASSSPILAGGPRGWGQYF
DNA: TGTGCCAGCAGCTCCCCTATACTAGCGGGGGGTCCACGAGGTTGGGGGCAGTATTTT

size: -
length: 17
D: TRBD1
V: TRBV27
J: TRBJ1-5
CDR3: CASSLFARTGNNQPQHF
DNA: TGTGCCAGCAGTTTATTTGCTCGGACAGGGAACAATCAGCCCCAGCATTTT

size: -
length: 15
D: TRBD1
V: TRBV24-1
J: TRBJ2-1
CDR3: CATSEGTGDNNEQFF
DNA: TGTGCCACCAGTGAAGGGACAGGGGATAACAATGAGCAGTTCTTC

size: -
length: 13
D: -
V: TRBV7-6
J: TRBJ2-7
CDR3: CASRPTASYEQYF
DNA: TGTGCCAGCAGACCGACAGCTTCCTACGAGCAGTACTTC

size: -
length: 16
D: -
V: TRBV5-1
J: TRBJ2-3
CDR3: CASGHVAGVKADTQYF
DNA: TGCGCCAGCGGCCACGTCGCCGGGGTAAAGGCAGATACGCAGTATTTT

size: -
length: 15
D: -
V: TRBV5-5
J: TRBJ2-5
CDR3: CASSADYLYQETQYF
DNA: TGTGCCAGCAGCGCGGACTACCTGTACCAAGAGACCCAGTACTTC

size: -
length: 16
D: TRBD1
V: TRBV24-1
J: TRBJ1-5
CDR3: CATSDSGTGDNQPQHF
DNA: TGTGCCACCAGTGATTCAGGGACAGGGGACAATCAGCCCCAGCATTTT

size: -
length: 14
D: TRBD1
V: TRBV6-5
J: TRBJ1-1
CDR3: CASSQTGKNTEAFF
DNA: TGTGCCAGCAGCCAGACAGGGAAGAACACTGAAGCTTTCTTT

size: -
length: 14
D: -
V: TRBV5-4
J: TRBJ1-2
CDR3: CASSFPTGSRGYTF
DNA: TGTGCCAGCAGCTTTCCCACAGGGTCGAGGGGCTACACCTTC

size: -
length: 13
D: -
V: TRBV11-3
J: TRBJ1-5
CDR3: CASSFGLGQPQHF
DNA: TGTGCCAGCAGCTTCGGGTTGGGTCAGCCCCAGCATTTT

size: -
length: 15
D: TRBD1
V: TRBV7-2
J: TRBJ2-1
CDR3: CASSSRAGGLNEQFF
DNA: TGTGCCAGCAGCTCACGGGCAGGGGGTTTGAATGAGCAGTTCTTC

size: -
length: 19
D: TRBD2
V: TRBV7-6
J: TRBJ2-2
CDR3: CASKRRGSGGAGNTGELFF
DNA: TGTGCCAGCAAGCGAAGGGGAAGCGGGGGGGCCGGGAACACCGGGGAGCTGTTTTTT

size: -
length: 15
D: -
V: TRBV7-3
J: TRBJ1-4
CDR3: CASSLTGANNEKLFF
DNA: TGTGCCAGCAGCTTAACAGGGGCTAATAATGAAAAACTGTTTTTT

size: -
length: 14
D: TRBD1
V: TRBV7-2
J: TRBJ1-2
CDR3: CASSSDRGGYGYTF
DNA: TGTGCCAGCAGCTCGGACAGGGGTGGCTATGGCTACACCTTC